Listed here are 28 T cell receptor beta chains from one sample, sequenced in a study of regulatory T cells in long-lasting Graves disease (dated by TCRdb to the early 2020s). Interpreted using the paper, the time point label stands for: persistent/refractory GD, antithyroid drugs over 5 years with positive TRAb. For both TCR sequencing and RNA sequencing, RNA was extracted from PBMCs in TRIzol. Receptors were amplified or captured by multiplex PCR. Sequenced on an Illumina HiSeq 4000. CDR3 regions were amplified by Arm-PCR with iRepertoire HTBI primers to construct TCR beta libraries. Starting from the raw public reads, TCRdb applied fastp trimming at Q25, assembled clones with MiXCR and retained in-frame beta chains. Rows are unified per CDR3 protein, each entry keeping the most common DNA and genes. The sample table holds a few hundred thousand distinct CDR3 sequences, of which 20% to 25% were seen once. The top ten hold around 7% of the sample.

The starting material was peripheral blood mononuclear cells (PBMCs), obtained when the disease was refractory, from a patient treated with antithyroid drugs. These receptors originate from a female donor with Graves disease.

Ten or more counts support this clonotype. This chain connects TRBV7-2 to TRBJ1-1; D uncertain. The CDR3 loop spans 14 amino acids. V shed 0 bases and J shed 4 bases, with 9 bases lying between them. The germline V gene encodes CDR1 SGHTA and CDR2 FQGNSA. The CDR3, as DNA: TGTGCCAGCAGCTTAGCGCGGTTGAGCACTGAAGCTTTCTTT. Translating it yields CASSLARLSTEAFF.

This clonotype was found a few times. V and J are TRBV29-1 and TRBJ1-2; maybe TRBD1 (5 bases). Germline loops: CDR1 SQVTM, CDR2 ANQGSEA. V lost 7 bases and J 2 bases, leaving 14 bases between the germline ends. The CDR3 length is 13 residues. The CDR3 nucleotides are TGCAGCGCCCGATTGACAGTGAACTATGGCTACACCTTC. Amino acids: CSARLTVNYGYTF.

As for this clonotype: This sequence may be a read error, since a much larger clone differs from it by one base. The chain is built from TRBV5-1 and TRBJ2-2; possibly TRBD1 for D (6 bases). In germline, CDR1 is SGHRS, CDR2 YFSETQ. This CDR3 has 16 amino acids. The CDR3 coding sequence is TGCGTCAGCGCCGACCCGAGACAGGCGGTAACCGGGGAGCTGTTTTTT. Encoded protein: CVSADPRQAVTGELFF.

In its sample, this clonotype was seen a few times. The rearrangement links TRBV12-3 or TRBV12-4 to TRBJ1-1; D is unclear. There are 12 residues in the CDR3. Trimming stripped 4 bases from V and 12 bases from J, with 15 bases between. CDR3 in DNA: TGTGCCAGCAGTTCCTGGGAAGAGATTACTTTCTTT. Amino acids: CASSSWEEITFF.

This clonotype was counted only a few times. This clone may be a read error of a much larger clone one base away. The chain is built from TRBV12-3 or TRBV12-4 and TRBJ1-4, with no clear D. V lost 2 bases to trimming and J lost 4 bases, with 14 bases between them. The CDR3 has 16 amino acids. CDR3 sequence: CASSLRRTASNEKLFF. DNA of the CDR3: TGTGCCAGCAGTTTACGTCGAACGGCAAGTAATGAAAAACTGTTTTTT.

The chain links TRBV7-2 to TRBJ2-3; weak D call: TRBD2 (5 bases). CDR1 is SGHTA, CDR2 FQGNSA, per germline. The CDR3 runs to 15 residues. Trimming shortened V by 3 bases and J by 4 bases, and 14 bases separated the two germline ends. The CDR3 DNA sequence: TGTGCCAGCAGCTTTGGACCGTGGCGGGCAGATACGCAGTATTTT. Its translation is CASSFGPWRADTQYF.

This clonotype was found many times. CDR3 nucleotide sequence: TGTGCCAGCGAACCGTCCGGGGCCAACGTCCTGACTTTC. Its protein product is CASEPSGANVLTF. The rearrangement uses TRBV6-2 or TRBV6-3 and TRBJ2-6; D unresolved. Germline CDR1 reads MNHEY; CDR2 reads SVGEGT. Trimming left V 8 bases short and J 4 bases short, with 9 bases between. The CDR3 is 13 amino acids.

The chain carries TRBV29-1 and TRBJ2-5; 9 nucleotides agree with TRBD1. CDR3 length: 14 amino acids. With 6 bases clipped from V and 5 bases from J, the junction kept 10 bases outside the gene matches. Germline V gives CDR1 SQVTM, CDR2 ANQGSEA. The CDR3 DNA reads TGCAGCGTAGACATACAGGGGGCGGGGGAGACCCAGTACTTC. This gives the protein CSVDIQGAGETQYF.

This sequence joins TRBV15 and TRBJ2-5; D ambiguous. This CDR3 contains 15 residues. CDR1 and CDR2 (germline): LNHNV, YYDKDF (reference sequence). Trimming cost V 0 bases and J 1 base, with 9 bases left between them. The chain's CDR3 is CATSREARSQETQYF. The CDR3 DNA follows: TGTGCCACCAGCAGAGAGGCCAGATCCCAAGAGACCCAGTACTTC. The full variable domain, in which reference TRBV15 and TRBJ2-5 provide the parts outside the CDR3, is DAMVIQNPRYQVTQFGKPVTLSCSQTLNHNVMYWYQQKSSQAPKLLFHYYDKDFNNEADTPDNFQSRRPNTSFCFLDIRSPGLGDTAMYLCATSREARSQETQYFGPGTRLLVL.

Ten or more counts support this clonotype. In DNA, the CDR3 is TGTGCCAGCAGTTGGACAGGGTGGAATTCACCCCTCCACTTT. Amino acids: CASSWTGWNSPLHF. The gene calls are TRBV28 and TRBJ1-6; 8 nucleotides match TRBD1. CDR3 length equals 14 residues. V was clipped by 4 bases and J by 7 bases; unmatched bases: 3. Germline V gene sequence: CDR1 MDHEN, CDR2 SYDVKM. Looking up the rest from reference TRBV28 and TRBJ1-6 gives the full variable domain: DVKVTQSSRYLVKRTGEKVFLECVQDMDHENMFWYRQDPGLGLRLIYFSYDVKMKEKGDIPEGYSVSREKKERFSLILESASTNQTSMYLCASSWTGWNSPLHFGNGTRLTVT.

This clonotype appeared a few times. The J gene is TRBJ1-3, the V gene TRBV7-9; TRBD1 matches 7 bases. The CDR3 contains 15 residues. The V gene end was trimmed by 5 bases and the J gene end by 4 bases; junction bases not matched to a gene: 8. The germline gives CDR1 SEHNR, CDR2 FQNEAQ (reference sequence). CDR3 region: CASSQRTGGGNTIYF. CDR3 in DNA: TGTGCCAGCAGCCAAAGGACAGGTGGGGGAAACACCATATATTTT.

The table lists this clonotype with many counts. Germline is not matched at one junction end, which may reflect a read error. The chain couples TRBV28 to TRBJ1-6; 8 bases are shared with TRBD1. CDR1 is MDHEN and CDR2 is SYDVKM in the germline V gene. CDR3 length: 18 residues. In DNA, the CDR3 is TGTACCAGCAGTCCATATACAGGGGGAAGCTCCTATAATTCACCCCTCCACTTT. Translated: CTSSPYTGGSSYNSPLHF.

This clonotype was found many times. The V and J genes are TRBV12-3 or TRBV12-4 and TRBJ2-2, with a weak D call TRBD1 (5 bases). The CDR3 totals 12 residues. Deletions cut 8 bases from V and 6 bases from J, with 10 bases between. In DNA form, the CDR3 reads TGTGCCAGCTGTCCAGGGCCCGGGGAGCTGTTTTTT. Amino acid sequence: CASCPGPGELFF.

The gene calls are TRBV6-2 or TRBV6-3 and TRBJ2-4, with TRBD1 as a possible D gene (7 bases). CDR1 MNHEY and CDR2 SVGEGT come from the germline V gene. This CDR3 region has 17 residues. Trimming took off 4 bases at V and 3 bases at J, with 19 bases between the two ends. The CDR3 nucleotides read TGTGCCAGCAGTTCGACCGCCCCAGGGGGAGGCAAAAACATTCAGTACTTC. Protein sequence: CASSSTAPGGGKNIQYF.

This clonotype was counted ten times or more. This chain connects TRBV2 to TRBJ1-6; D call uncertain. CDR1 and CDR2 from the germline V gene are SNHLY and FYNNEI. V dropped 9 bases and J dropped 9 bases, with 9 bases sitting between them. This CDR3 contains 11 residues. In nucleotides, the CDR3 is TGTGCCAGTCGAAGTTCTTCACCCCTCCACTTT. Its protein is CASRSSSPLHF.

This clonotype has at least ten counts. V usage is TRBV6-1 and J usage is TRBJ2-5; 12 positions agree with TRBD2. The CDR3 runs 15 residues. Germline lookup yields CDR1 MNHNS and CDR2 SASEGT. Trimming took 5 bases from V and 5 from J; bases not matched to a gene: 6. Here the CDR3 DNA reads TGTGCCAGCAGTCCTAGCGGGGGGGGTGGTGAGACCCAGTACTTC. It yields the protein CASSPSGGGGETQYF.

In this sample, this clonotype turned up many times. The chain employs TRBV28 and TRBJ1-5; the D is unclear. Per the germline V gene, CDR1 is MDHEN and CDR2 is SYDVKM. This CDR3 comprises 15 residues. The V end was cut by 2 bases, the J end by 5 bases, with 13 bases between. The CDR3 sequence: CASSLSAWIDQPQHF. CDR3 DNA: TGTGCCAGCAGTTTAAGTGCTTGGATCGATCAGCCCCAGCATTTT.

This clonotype is a singleton in its sample. A much larger clone differs by one base, so this may be a read error. J is TRBJ1-1 and V is TRBV12-3 or TRBV12-4, with no clear D. The CDR3 runs 14 residues. V lost 5 bases, J lost 1 base, and 11 bases lay in between. The CDR3 DNA follows: TGTGCCAGCAGTCTTCTAGATGGGAACACTGAAGCTTTCTTT. Translating gives CASSLLDGNTEAFF.

This clonotype was picked up many times. The chain recombines TRBV28 with TRBJ1-4; a possible D gene is TRBD1 (5 bases). The CDR3 covers 13 residues. Germline loops: CDR1 MDHEN, CDR2 SYDVKM. Deletions cut 7 bases from V and 1 base from J, with 7 bases between. The CDR3 loop reads CASTGETNEKLFF. The CDR3 DNA reads as TGTGCCAGCACGGGGGAAACTAATGAAAAACTGTTTTTT.

The chain uses TRBV28 and TRBJ2-5; D is tentatively TRBD1 or TRBD2 (5 bases each). Germline CDR1 MDHEN, CDR2 SYDVKM. V was cut by 2 bases and J by 2 bases, with 12 bases left in between. The CDR3 spans 15 residues. The CDR3 loop reads CASSLPSGTQETQYF. For the CDR3, the DNA is TGTGCCAGCAGTTTACCGTCCGGGACGCAAGAGACCCAGTACTTC.

The rearrangement joins TRBV6-2 or TRBV6-3 to TRBJ1-6; 8 bases are a match to TRBD1. V was clipped by 0 bases and J by 4 bases; unmatched bases: 5. The germline V gene encodes CDR1 MNHEY and CDR2 SVGEGT. The CDR3 is 17 amino acids. CDR3 in amino acids: CASSYSVRQGYNSPLHF. In DNA form, the CDR3 reads TGTGCCAGCAGTTACTCCGTGCGACAGGGGTATAATTCACCCCTCCACTTT.

The V and J genes are TRBV27 and TRBJ2-7; TRBD2 is a possible D gene (7 bases). Germline V lookup: CDR1 MNHEY, CDR2 SMNVEV (reference sequence). CDR3 size: 15 residues. Trimming took 5 bases from V and 7 from J, leaving 21 bases between them. The CDR3 protein is CASSPPQAGASEQYF. CDR3 nucleotide sequence: TGTGCCAGCAGTCCCCCCCAGGCGGGGGCGTCGGAGCAGTACTTC.

The rearrangement links TRBV7-9 to TRBJ1-1; no reliable D call. The CDR3 runs to 12 residues. The V end lost 1 base, the J end lost 10 bases, and 10 bases lay between the germline ends. From germline, CDR1 is SEHNR and CDR2 FQNEAQ (reference sequence). As DNA, the CDR3 is TGTGCCAGCAGCTTAGTTTCGCCAGTAGCTTTCTTT. Amino acid sequence: CASSLVSPVAFF.

V gene TRBV10-3 combines with J gene TRBJ2-7; D is uncertain. From germline, CDR1 is ENHRY and CDR2 SYGVKD. Trimming took 3 bases from V and 3 from J, leaving 9 bases between them. CDR3 length: 13 residues. CDR3 region: CAISDLNNYEQYF. The CDR3, as DNA: TGTGCCATCAGTGACCTCAACAACTACGAGCAGTACTTC.

The sample holds a few counts of this clonotype. The V gene is TRBV7-9, the J gene TRBJ1-4, with D unresolved. Germline CDR1 is SEHNR and CDR2 is FQNEAQ (reference sequence). This CDR3 comprises 16 residues. Trimming shortened V by 0 bases and J by 4 bases, and 12 bases separated the two germline ends. In DNA, the CDR3 is TGTGCCAGCAGCTTAGCGGCCGTCGCAGTTAATGAAAAACTGTTTTTT. Its translation is CASSLAAVAVNEKLFF. The variable domain in full, completed from reference TRBV7-9 and TRBJ1-4, reads DTGVSQNPRHKITKRGQNVTFRCDPISEHNRLYWYRQTLGQGPEFLTYFQNEAQLEKSRLLSDRFSAERPKGSFSTLEIQRTEQGDSAMYLCASSLAAVAVNEKLFFGSGTQLSVL.

This clonotype was detected ten times or more. The chain couples TRBV6-1 to TRBJ2-7; 7 bases are a match to TRBD2. This CDR3 region has 16 residues. Germline V gene sequence: CDR1 MNHNS, CDR2 SASEGT. Unmatched junction bases numbered 17, after V lost 6 bases and J lost 6 bases. This chain's CDR3 is CASRNTAGGRISEQYF. The CDR3 DNA follows: TGTGCCAGCAGGAATACCGCTGGCGGGAGAATATCCGAGCAGTACTTC.

This rearrangement joins TRBV29-1 to TRBJ1-1; the D gene is possibly TRBD1 (6 bases). The CDR3 is made up of 12 amino acids. Germline CDR1 SQVTM, CDR2 ANQGSEA. The V gene lost 4 bases and the J gene lost 3 bases, with 9 bases spanning the gap. CDR3 loop: CSVVRGYTEAFF. CDR3 sequence (DNA): TGCAGCGTTGTAAGGGGGTACACTGAAGCTTTCTTT.

This clonotype came up many times. V gene TRBV12-3 or TRBV12-4 combines with J gene TRBJ1-2, with D perhaps matching TRBD1 (6 bases). The germline V and J ends were trimmed by 6 bases and 7 bases, with 18 bases remaining between them. The CDR3 covers 14 residues. DNA of the CDR3: TGTGCCAGCAGATACCAACAGGGACGCTCTGGCTACACCTTC. This encodes CASRYQQGRSGYTF.